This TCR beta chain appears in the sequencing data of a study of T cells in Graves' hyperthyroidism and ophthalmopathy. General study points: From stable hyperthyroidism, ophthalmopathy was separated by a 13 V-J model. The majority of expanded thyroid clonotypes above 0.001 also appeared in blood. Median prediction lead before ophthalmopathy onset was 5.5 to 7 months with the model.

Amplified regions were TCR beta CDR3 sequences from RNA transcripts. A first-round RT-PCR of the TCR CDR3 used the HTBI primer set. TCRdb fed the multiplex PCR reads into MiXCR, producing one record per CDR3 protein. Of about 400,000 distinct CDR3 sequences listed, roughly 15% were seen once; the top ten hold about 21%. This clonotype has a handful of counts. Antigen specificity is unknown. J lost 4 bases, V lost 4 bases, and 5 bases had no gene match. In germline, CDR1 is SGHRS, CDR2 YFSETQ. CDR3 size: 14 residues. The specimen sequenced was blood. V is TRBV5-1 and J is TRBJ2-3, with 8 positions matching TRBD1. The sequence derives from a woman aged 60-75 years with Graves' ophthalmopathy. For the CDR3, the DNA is TGCGCCAGCAGCCAGGACAGGGCCGCAGATACGCAGTATTTT. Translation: CASSQDRAADTQYF.